A selection of T cell receptor beta chains follows, all from one sample in a study of blood T cell repertoires in COVID-19. Clones were sequenced by immunoSEQ multiplex PCR, and TCRdb holds only the in-frame ones, with some missing. This sample has fewer than 300,000 clones; less than 90% occur once, and the top ten carry about 2.5%. Sequencing was done on a sample of peripheral blood. These receptor sequences come from a woman between 65 and 79 years old with active or convalescent COVID-19. Both conserved end residues are part of each CDR3. The D gene is left open where the match is weak. Only some rows state a clone size, as once, few, many or a class for expanded clones.

V gene	J gene	clone size	D gene	CDR3 protein	CDR3 DNA
TRBV5-1	TRBJ2-1	few	TRBD2	CASSSTSGGAHEQFF	TGCGCCAGCAGCTCGACTAGCGGGGGGGCACATGAGCAGTTCTTC
TRBV7-9	TRBJ2-7	NA	TRBD2	CASSALAGAGSEQYF	TGTGCCAGCAGCGCCCTGGCGGGAGCAGGAAGCGAGCAGTACTTC
TRBV14	TRBJ2-2	NA	TRBD2	CASSQFRGGSTGELFF	TGTGCCAGCAGCCAATTTCGCGGGGGGAGCACCGGGGAGCTGTTTTTT
TRBV30	TRBJ2-1	NA	NA	CAWTQPGDWYNEQFF	TGTGCCTGGACTCAGCCCGGGGACTGGTACAATGAGCAGTTCTTC
TRBV6-5	TRBJ1-5	NA	NA	CASSPDRGLGQPQHF	TGTGCCAGCAGTCCCGATAGGGGGTTAGGTCAGCCCCAGCATTTT
TRBV25-1	TRBJ1-6	NA	TRBD1	CASSDPDRGRVPLHF	TGTGCCAGCAGTGATCCGGACAGGGGGCGTGTACCCCTCCACTTT
TRBV2	TRBJ1-2	once	NA	CASSEGTYGYTF	TGTGCCAGCAGTGAAGGGACATACGGCTACACCTTC
TRBV19	TRBJ2-3	NA	TRBD1	CASSIGTGRRTDTQYF	TGTGCCAGTAGTATAGGGACAGGGAGGCGGACAGATACGCAGTATTTT
TRBV15	TRBJ1-4	few	TRBD1	CATREGTGPPEKLFF	TGTGCCACCCGAGAGGGGACAGGGCCTCCCGAAAAACTGTTTTTT
TRBV6-6	TRBJ2-7	NA	TRBD1	CATNRGDLGSYEQYF	TGTGCCACAAACAGGGGAGACTTAGGGTCCTACGAGCAGTACTTC
TRBV18	TRBJ2-7	NA	NA	CASSINRDYEQYF	TGTGCCAGCTCAATCAACAGGGACTACGAGCAGTACTTC
TRBV19	TRBJ1-5	NA	TRBD1	CASTLQGAFNQPQHF	TGTGCCAGTACCCTACAGGGGGCATTCAATCAGCCCCAGCATTTT
TRBV7-9	TRBJ2-1	NA	TRBD2	CASTNPDQGRGYNEQFF	TGTGCCAGCACCAATCCTGACCAAGGGAGGGGTTACAATGAGCAGTTCTTC
TRBV2	TRBJ2-1	NA	TRBD2	CASSADREGYNEQFF	TGTGCCAGCAGTGCCGACCGGGAGGGCTACAATGAGCAGTTCTTC
TRBV5-4	TRBJ1-2	NA	TRBD1	CASSIQGAGNYGYTF	TGTGCCAGCAGCATACAGGGGGCGGGGAACTATGGCTACACCTTC
TRBV18	TRBJ1-1	NA	NA	CASSPQGRTEAFF	TGTGCCAGCTCACCGCAGGGGCGGACTGAAGCTTTCTTT
TRBV5-8	TRBJ1-5	NA	TRBD1	CASSLGMDRRQPQHF	TGTGCCAGCAGCTTGGGAATGGACAGGCGTCAGCCCCAGCATTTT
TRBV30	TRBJ1-6	NA	NA	CAWSAGRNSPLHF	TGTGCCTGGAGTGCAGGGAGGAATTCACCCCTCCACTTT